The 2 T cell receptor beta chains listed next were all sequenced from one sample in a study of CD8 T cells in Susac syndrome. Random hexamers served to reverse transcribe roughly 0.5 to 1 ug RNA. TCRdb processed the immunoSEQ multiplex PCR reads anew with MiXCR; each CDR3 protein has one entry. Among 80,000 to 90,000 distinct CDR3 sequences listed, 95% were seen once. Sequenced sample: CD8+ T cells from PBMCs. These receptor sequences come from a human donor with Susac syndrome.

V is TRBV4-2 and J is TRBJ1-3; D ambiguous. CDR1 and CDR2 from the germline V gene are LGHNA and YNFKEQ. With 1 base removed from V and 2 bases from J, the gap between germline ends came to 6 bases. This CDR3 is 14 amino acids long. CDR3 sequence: CASSQGGAGNTIYF. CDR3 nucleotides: TGTGCCAGCAGCCAAGGTGGGGCTGGAAACACCATATATTTT.

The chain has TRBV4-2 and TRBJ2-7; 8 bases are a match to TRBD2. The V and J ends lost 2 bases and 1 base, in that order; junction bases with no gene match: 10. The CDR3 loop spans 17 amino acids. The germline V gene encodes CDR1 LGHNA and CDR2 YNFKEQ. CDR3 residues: CASSQTGLGFGSYEQYF. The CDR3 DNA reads TGTGCCAGCAGCCAAACGGGACTAGGATTTGGATCCTACGAGCAGTACTTC.